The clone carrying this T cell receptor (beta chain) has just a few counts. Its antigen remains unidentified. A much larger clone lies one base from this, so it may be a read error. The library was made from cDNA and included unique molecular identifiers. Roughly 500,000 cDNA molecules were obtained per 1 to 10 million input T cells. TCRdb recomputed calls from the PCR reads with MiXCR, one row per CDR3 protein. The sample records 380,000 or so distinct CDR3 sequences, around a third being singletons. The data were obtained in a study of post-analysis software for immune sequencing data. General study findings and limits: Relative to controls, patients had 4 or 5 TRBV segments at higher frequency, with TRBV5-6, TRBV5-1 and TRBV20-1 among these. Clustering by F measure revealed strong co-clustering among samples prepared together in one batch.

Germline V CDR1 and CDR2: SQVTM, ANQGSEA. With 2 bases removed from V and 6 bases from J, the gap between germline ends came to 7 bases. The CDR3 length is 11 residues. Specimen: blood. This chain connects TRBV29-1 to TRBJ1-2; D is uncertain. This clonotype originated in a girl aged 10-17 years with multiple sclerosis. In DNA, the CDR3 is TGCAGCGTTGAAAGGAGGAATGGCTACACCTTC. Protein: CSVERRNGYTF.